This entry features one T cell receptor (beta chain) sequence. The protocol was immunoSEQ multiplex PCR, while the TCRdb copy is restricted to in-frame clones and leaves out a portion. This repertoire shows roughly 38,000 clones, 80% to 95% found once; its top ten account for under 2.5%. The record originates from a study of T cell changes during pregnancy in multiple sclerosis. Looked up from germline, CDR1 is MNHEY and CDR2 is SMNVEV (reference sequence). V lost 3 bases to trimming and J lost 5 bases; unmatched junction nucleotides: 2. CDR3 length equals 14 residues. This TCR was sampled from a female donor in good health, enrolled as a control in a pregnancy study. The material sequenced was CD4+ T cells from peripheral blood mononuclear cells, taken after pregnancy. The rearrangement joins TRBV27 to TRBJ2-3, with 10 bases identical to TRBD1. For the CDR3, the DNA is TGTGCCAGCAGTTTGACAGGGGGCAAAGATACGCAGTATTTT. It encodes CASSLTGGKDTQYF.